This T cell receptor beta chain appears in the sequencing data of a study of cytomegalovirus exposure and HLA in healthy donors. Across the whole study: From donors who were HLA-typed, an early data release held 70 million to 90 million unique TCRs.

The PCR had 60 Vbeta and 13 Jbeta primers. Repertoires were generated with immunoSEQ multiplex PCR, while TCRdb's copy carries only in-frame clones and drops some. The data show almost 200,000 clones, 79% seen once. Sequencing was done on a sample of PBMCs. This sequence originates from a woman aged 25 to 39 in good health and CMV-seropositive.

CDR3 bases: TGTGCCAGCAGCCACCCTAGCGGCAATGAGCAGTTCTTC. Translation gives CASSHPSGNEQFF. The chain combines TRBV4-2 with TRBJ2-1; 7 bases match TRBD2. CDR3 length equals 13 residues. The germline V gene encodes CDR1 LGHNA and CDR2 YNFKEQ. V shed 3 bases, J shed 6 bases, and the junction held 2 bases outside the gene matches.